Listed below are T cell receptor beta chains from one sample, sequenced in a study of vaccination effects on CD4 cells after COVID-19. Some clones are missing from TCRdb's copy, which holds only in-frame ones; the method was immunoSEQ multiplex PCR. The profile shows over 50,000 clones, 55% to 85% of them singletons. Which antigens these TCRs recognize remains unknown. Sequencing used CD4+ T cells from PBMCs cultured with HCoV-229E spike peptides, obtained after COVID-19 vaccination. All receptors come from a human donor who received a COVID-19 vaccine. Each CDR3 is given with its conserved first and last residue. The D gene is left open where the match is weak. Clone size is stated in some rows and not others, as once, few, many or a class when expanded.

clone_size: NA; v_call: TRBV5-1; d_call: NA; j_call: TRBJ2-3; cdr3_aa: CASRQQGGLPDTQYF; cdr3_nt: TGCGCCAGCCGGCAACAGGGGGGGCTCCCAGATACGCAGTATTTT
clone_size: once; v_call: TRBV15; d_call: TRBD1; j_call: TRBJ1-2; cdr3_aa: CATSRDHRAGQGSGYTF; cdr3_nt: TGTGCCACCAGCAGAGATCACAGGGCGGGACAGGGTAGCGGCTACACCTTC
clone_size: NA; v_call: TRBV9; d_call: NA; j_call: TRBJ1-1; cdr3_aa: CASSVVQNTEAFF; cdr3_nt: TGTGCCAGCAGCGTAGTTCAGAACACTGAAGCTTTCTTT
clone_size: NA; v_call: TRBV19; d_call: NA; j_call: TRBJ1-4; cdr3_aa: CASSIGTSTNEKLFF; cdr3_nt: TGTGCCAGTAGTATCGGGACTTCGACTAATGAAAAACTGTTTTTT
clone_size: NA; v_call: TRBV7-9; d_call: TRBD1; j_call: TRBJ2-2; cdr3_aa: CASSLQGVTGELFF; cdr3_nt: TGTGCCAGCAGCTTACAGGGGGTCACCGGGGAGCTGTTTTTT
clone_size: NA; v_call: TRBV29-1; d_call: NA; j_call: TRBJ1-1; cdr3_aa: CSGGRMNTEAFF; cdr3_nt: TGCAGCGGGGGACGGATGAACACTGAAGCTTTCTTT
clone_size: NA; v_call: TRBV6-5; d_call: TRBD1; j_call: TRBJ1-5; cdr3_aa: CASSYRGQGNQPQHF; cdr3_nt: TGTGCCAGCAGTTACCGGGGACAGGGCAATCAGCCCCAGCATTTT
clone_size: NA; v_call: TRBV12-3/TRBV12-4; d_call: TRBD1; j_call: TRBJ1-2; cdr3_aa: CASSADRVYGYTF; cdr3_nt: TGTGCCAGCAGTGCGGACAGGGTCTATGGCTACACCTTC
clone_size: NA; v_call: TRBV12-3/TRBV12-4; d_call: NA; j_call: TRBJ1-4; cdr3_aa: CASSPLLGEKLFF; cdr3_nt: TGTGCCAGCAGTCCATTGCTAGGGGAAAAACTGTTTTTT
clone_size: NA; v_call: TRBV15; d_call: TRBD1; j_call: TRBJ2-4; cdr3_aa: CATSRTQQGNLAKNIQYF; cdr3_nt: TGTGCCACCAGCAGAACACAACAGGGGAACCTAGCCAAAAACATTCAGTACTTC
clone_size: few; v_call: TRBV9; d_call: TRBD1; j_call: TRBJ1-6; cdr3_aa: CASSVEGAGYSPLHF; cdr3_nt: TGTGCCAGCAGCGTAGAGGGGGCGGGTTATTCACCCCTCCACTTT
clone_size: NA; v_call: TRBV30; d_call: NA; j_call: TRBJ1-4; cdr3_aa: CAWSVRPYPTNEKLFF; cdr3_nt: TGTGCCTGGAGTGTACGCCCCTACCCAACTAATGAAAAACTGTTTTTT
clone_size: NA; v_call: TRBV3-1/TRBV3-2; d_call: NA; j_call: TRBJ1-5; cdr3_aa: CASSPTGHNNQPQHF; cdr3_nt: TGTGCCAGCAGCCCGACAGGACATAACAATCAGCCCCAGCATTTT
clone_size: once; v_call: TRBV2; d_call: NA; j_call: TRBJ2-1; cdr3_aa: CASRLTGSGSYNEQFF; cdr3_nt: TGTGCCAGCAGGTTGACAGGTTCGGGCTCCTACAATGAGCAGTTCTTC
clone_size: NA; v_call: TRBV7-2; d_call: TRBD1; j_call: TRBJ2-2; cdr3_aa: CASSLRQGAITGELFF; cdr3_nt: TGTGCCAGCAGCTTAAGGCAGGGGGCTATCACCGGGGAGCTGTTTTTT
clone_size: few; v_call: TRBV2; d_call: NA; j_call: TRBJ1-4; cdr3_aa: CASRRGTGNEKLFF; cdr3_nt: TGTGCCAGCAGAAGGGGAACAGGGAATGAAAAACTGTTTTTT
clone_size: NA; v_call: TRBV6-1; d_call: TRBD1; j_call: TRBJ1-2; cdr3_aa: CASSEQGGIYGYTF; cdr3_nt: TGTGCCAGCAGTGAACAGGGGGGGATTTATGGCTACACCTTC
clone_size: NA; v_call: TRBV9; d_call: TRBD1; j_call: TRBJ2-3; cdr3_aa: CASSFGQGSTDTQYF; cdr3_nt: TGTGCCAGCAGCTTCGGACAGGGTAGCACAGATACGCAGTATTTT
clone_size: NA; v_call: TRBV5-6; d_call: TRBD1; j_call: TRBJ2-5; cdr3_aa: CASSLMGQGGTQYF; cdr3_nt: TGTGCCAGCAGCTTGATGGGACAGGGGGGGACCCAGTACTTC
clone_size: NA; v_call: TRBV6-5; d_call: TRBD1; j_call: TRBJ1-2; cdr3_aa: CASSQGAGYGYTF; cdr3_nt: TGTGCCAGCAGCCAGGGGGCCGGCTATGGCTACACCTTC
clone_size: NA; v_call: TRBV24-1; d_call: NA; j_call: TRBJ2-1; cdr3_aa: CATSELNEQFF; cdr3_nt: TGTGCCACCAGTGAATTGAATGAGCAGTTCTTC
clone_size: once; v_call: TRBV18; d_call: TRBD1; j_call: TRBJ2-1; cdr3_aa: CASSPGQGVEQRFF; cdr3_nt: TGTGCCAGCTCACCGGGACAGGGTGTTGAGCAGCGGTTCTTC
clone_size: few; v_call: TRBV14; d_call: TRBD1; j_call: TRBJ2-3; cdr3_aa: CASSQWGTGVDTQYF; cdr3_nt: TGTGCCAGCAGCCAATGGGGGACAGGGGTCGATACGCAGTATTTT
clone_size: NA; v_call: TRBV4-1; d_call: NA; j_call: TRBJ1-5; cdr3_aa: CASSQATGGNSNQPQHF; cdr3_nt: TGCGCCAGCAGCCAAGCTACCGGGGGAAATAGCAATCAGCCCCAGCATTTT
clone_size: NA; v_call: TRBV5-6; d_call: NA; j_call: TRBJ2-5; cdr3_aa: CASSFGTEQETQYF; cdr3_nt: TGTGCCAGCAGCTTCGGGACGGAACAAGAGACCCAGTACTTC
clone_size: NA; v_call: TRBV5-1; d_call: TRBD1; j_call: TRBJ2-2; cdr3_aa: CASRPPGQKVNTGELFF; cdr3_nt: TGCGCCAGCCGGCCCCCGGGACAGAAAGTGAACACCGGGGAGCTGTTTTTT